These 21 T cell receptor beta chains were sequenced from one sample in a study of T-cell reconstitution after alpha-beta-depleted transplantation in children. TCRbeta library preparation incorporated unique molecular identifiers. TCRdb reanalysed the PCR reads using MiXCR and keeps one entry per CDR3 protein. The data show some 290,000 distinct CDR3 sequences, around 25% seen once. The sample consisted of PBMCs, mostly from graft donor cells, taken 180 days after TCRalphabeta/CD19-depleted stem cell transplant. The receptor source for this set is a male patient under 18 who had a stem cell transplant for acute lymphoblastic leukemia, so the T cells may come from the graft donor.

This clonotype was picked up a small number of times. This chain joins TRBV11-2 and TRBJ2-7, with 7 bases fitting TRBD1. Germline loops: CDR1 SGHAT, CDR2 FQNNGV. This CDR3 is built from 14 residues. Trimming took 2 bases from V and 2 from J; bases not matched to a gene: 3. For the CDR3, the DNA is TGTGCCAGCAGCTTACCCCAGGGGGCCTACGAGCAGTACTTC. Translation: CASSLPQGAYEQYF.

In this sample, this clonotype turned up a few times. This chain joins TRBV7-6 and TRBJ2-2; D uncertain. The V and J ends lost 1 base and 7 bases respectively, with 7 bases between them. CDR1 and CDR2 (germline): SGHVS, FNYEAQ. The CDR3 has 13 amino acids. Here the CDR3 DNA reads TGTGCCAGCAGCTTAGGTCCGGGCGGGGAGCTGTTTTTT. It yields the protein CASSLGPGGELFF.

This clonotype was picked up many times. The chain is built from TRBV20-1 and TRBJ2-5, with 7 nucleotides matching TRBD1. Germline CDR1 and CDR2: DFQATT and SNEGSKA (reference sequence). The CDR3 runs to 16 residues. Trimming took 5 bases from V and 0 from J; bases not matched to a gene: 12. This chain's CDR3 is CSAHKPGTAYQETQYF. As DNA, the CDR3 is TGCAGTGCTCATAAGCCCGGGACAGCTTACCAAGAGACCCAGTACTTC.

This clonotype has more than one count but fewer than ten. V gene TRBV5-5 combines with J gene TRBJ1-5; D uncertain. V lost 2 bases and J lost 2, with 11 bases in between. The CDR3 is 15 amino acids. CDR1 is SGHKS, CDR2 YYEKEE, per germline (reference sequence). CDR3 amino acids: CASSLRGHRNQPQHF. CDR3 nucleotides: TGTGCCAGCAGCTTACGCGGCCACCGCAATCAGCCCCAGCATTTT.

This clonotype came up a few times. The chain is built from TRBV7-9 and TRBJ2-5; perhaps D is TRBD1 or TRBD2 (5 bases each). The germline CDR1 and CDR2 sequences are SEHNR and FQNEAQ (reference sequence). V was pared by 4 bases and J by 3 bases, with 15 bases between. This CDR3 is 15 amino acids long. The CDR3 sequence: CASSSPGTVEETQYF. In nucleotides, the CDR3 is TGTGCCAGCAGCTCGCCCGGGACGGTAGAAGAGACCCAGTACTTC.

The CDR3 spells CASSDIPWTSGRVNTGELFF. CDR3 in DNA: TGTGCCAGCTCGGATATCCCTTGGACTAGCGGGAGGGTTAACACCGGGGAGCTGTTTTTT. This chain links TRBV12-3 or TRBV12-4 with TRBJ2-2; the match to TRBD2 covers 15 bases. Trimming took 8 bases from V and 2 from J; bases not matched to a gene: 15. The CDR3 covers 20 residues.

This clonotype has just a few counts. The CDR3, as DNA: TGTGCCAGCAGCCAACCGGCTGGTGAAAAACTGTTTTTT. It yields the protein CASSQPAGEKLFF. The rearrangement joins TRBV7-9 to TRBJ1-4, with D hard to call. Trimming stripped 5 bases from V and 7 bases from J, with 11 bases between. Germline loops: CDR1 SEHNR, CDR2 FQNEAQ (reference sequence). The CDR3 is 13 amino acids.

This clonotype was picked up a small number of times. CDR3 protein: CSVEIGGVSTDTQYF. CDR3 DNA sequence: TGCAGCGTTGAAATCGGCGGGGTTAGCACAGATACGCAGTATTTT. J is TRBJ2-3 and V is TRBV29-1; possibly TRBD2 for D (6 bases). The CDR3 is 15 residues long. Germline V gives CDR1 SQVTM, CDR2 ANQGSEA. Deletions cut 2 bases from V and 0 bases from J, with 12 bases between.

The V call is TRBV20-1, the J call TRBJ2-7, with 9 nucleotides matching TRBD1. With V trimmed by 4 bases and J by 3 bases, 7 bases remained unmatched. Germline V gives CDR1 DFQATT, CDR2 SNEGSKA (reference sequence). The CDR3 extends over 14 amino acids. The CDR3: CSAIGTGSNYEQYF. DNA of the CDR3: TGCAGTGCTATCGGGACAGGGAGTAACTACGAGCAGTACTTC.

V usage is TRBV5-6 and J usage is TRBJ2-2, with TRBD1 matching over 8 bases. The V gene's germline CDR1 is SGHDT and CDR2 YYEEEE. After removal of 4 bases from V and 5 bases from J, the junction contained 10 bases not matched to a gene. The CDR3 covers 16 residues. The CDR3 coding sequence is TGTGCCAGCAGCCTATACGACAGGGGCCCTACCGGGGAGCTGTTTTTT. Translating gives CASSLYDRGPTGELFF. The complete variable domain, with remaining parts taken from reference TRBV5-6 and TRBJ2-2, reads DAGVTQSPTHLIKTRGQQVTLRCSPKSGHDTVSWYQQALGQGPQFIFQYYEEEERQRGNFPDRFSGHQFPNYSSELNVNALLLGDSALYLCASSLYDRGPTGELFFGEGSRLTVL.

A few counts support this clonotype. The chain couples TRBV7-9 to TRBJ1-2; TRBD1 is a possible D gene (5 bases). V lost 4 bases to trimming and J lost 4 bases, with 10 bases between them. Germline CDR1 is SEHNR and CDR2 is FQNEAQ (reference sequence). The CDR3 loop spans 13 amino acids. Written as DNA, the CDR3 is TGTGCCAGCAGCTCCTCGGGACCCTATGGCTACACCTTC. Translation: CASSSSGPYGYTF.

The chain recombines TRBV27 with TRBJ1-1; the D gene is possibly TRBD1 (6 bases). Trimming left V 3 bases short and J 4 bases short, with 18 bases between. The CDR3 extends over 16 amino acids. Germline V CDR1 and CDR2: MNHEY, SMNVEV (reference sequence). This CDR3 reads CASSFPGGLPGTEAFF. CDR3 nucleotide sequence: TGTGCCAGCAGTTTCCCCGGGGGCCTACCAGGCACTGAAGCTTTCTTT.

This clonotype came up a few times. V is TRBV12-3 or TRBV12-4 and J is TRBJ2-1, with no clear D. The CDR3 consists of 13 residues. V shed 0 bases and J shed 8 bases, with 8 bases lying between them. The CDR3 reads CASSLARVDEQFF. CDR3 coding DNA: TGTGCCAGCAGTTTAGCGCGTGTAGATGAGCAGTTCTTC.

A remark on this clonotype: No conserved phenylalanine or tryptophan is present at the end of the CDR3, so a read error is the likely explanation. The chain joins TRBV20-1 to TRBJ2-3; no clear D. The germline V gene has CDR1 DFQATT and CDR2 SNEGSKA (reference sequence). Trimming took off 3 bases at V and 5 bases at J, with 9 bases between the two ends. The CDR3 contains 12 residues. The CDR3 sequence is CSASEGLDTQYS. In nucleotides, the CDR3 is TGCAGTGCTAGCGAAGGGTTAGATACGCAGTATTCT.

The chain couples TRBV9 to TRBJ2-3; D gene ambiguous. Germline-derived CDR1 and CDR2 are SGDLS and YYNGEE. The length of the CDR3 is 13 residues. Trimming took off 1 base at V and 10 bases at J, with 13 bases between the two ends. CDR3 protein: CASSVTSPGPQYF. CDR3 coding DNA: TGTGCCAGCAGCGTAACCAGCCCCGGCCCGCAGTATTTT.

A few counts support this clonotype. The rearrangement links TRBV18 to TRBJ1-5; perhaps TRBD1 as D (6 bases). Trimming shortened V by 3 bases and J by 3 bases, and 15 bases separated the two germline ends. Germline loops: CDR1 KGHSH, CDR2 LQKENI. This CDR3 contains 16 residues. The CDR3 nucleotides read TGTGCCAGCTCACCGCTTCCCAGGGGCCCCAATCAGCCCCAGCATTTT. Its translation is CASSPLPRGPNQPQHF.

The chain has TRBV18 and TRBJ2-5, with TRBD2 matching 7 bases. This CDR3 is 16 amino acids long. V was pared by 0 bases and J by 2 bases, with 6 bases of the junction left unmatched. Per germline, CDR1 KGHSH and CDR2 LQKENI. The CDR3 DNA is TGTGCCAGCTCACCACCTGGGGACTACCTTCAAGAGACCCAGTACTTC. Protein: CASSPPGDYLQETQYF. The full variable domain, its missing parts supplied by reference TRBV18 and TRBJ2-5, is NAGVMQNPRHLVRRRGQEARLRCSPMKGHSHVYWYRQLPEEGLKFMVYLQKENIIDESGMPKERFSAEFPKEGPSILRIQQVVRGDSAAYFCASSPPGDYLQETQYFGPGTRLLVL.

This sequence joins TRBV3-1 and TRBJ1-1; D unresolved. This CDR3 is 13 amino acids long. Germline loops: CDR1 LGHDT, CDR2 YNNKEL (reference sequence). V shed 4 bases and J shed 4 bases, with 10 bases lying between them. The CDR3 DNA is TGTGCCAGCAGCCGTTCGGGGAGCACTGAAGCTTTCTTT. Protein sequence: CASSRSGSTEAFF.

This clonotype was recorded a few times. This chain uses TRBV28 with TRBJ2-7; 8 positions agree with TRBD1. CDR1 and CDR2 (germline): MDHEN, SYDVKM. J gave up 0 bases and V 2 bases, and 9 bases lay outside the gene matches. The CDR3 sequence is 17 residues long. CDR3 in amino acids: CASSLQAGTGPSYEQYF. CDR3 sequence (DNA): TGTGCCAGCAGTTTACAGGCCGGGACAGGCCCCTCCTACGAGCAGTACTTC. The variable domain in full, with the rest retrieved from reference TRBV28 and TRBJ2-7, is DVKVTQSSRYLVKRTGEKVFLECVQDMDHENMFWYRQDPGLGLRLIYFSYDVKMKEKGDIPEGYSVSREKKERFSLILESASTNQTSMYLCASSLQAGTGPSYEQYFGPGTRLTVT.

The chain carries TRBV6-5 and TRBJ2-7; TRBD2 matches 11 bases. This CDR3 comprises 17 residues. With 0 bases clipped from V and 3 bases from J, the junction kept 7 bases outside the gene matches. Germline CDR1 reads MNHEY; CDR2 reads SVGAGI. Written as DNA, the CDR3 is TGTGCCAGCAGTTACTCCCTACTAGCGGGAGACAACTACGAGCAGTACTTC. Its translation is CASSYSLLAGDNYEQYF.

The chain employs TRBV7-8 and TRBJ2-2; 7 nucleotides align to TRBD2. The germline CDR1 and CDR2 sequences are SGHVS and FQNEAQ. V lost 11 bases and J lost 4; bases outside the gene matches: 10. The CDR3 totals 14 residues. The CDR3 sequence: CAGGRGGLTGELFF. CDR3 nucleotide sequence: TGTGCCGGAGGGAGGGGAGGCCTCACCGGGGAGCTGTTTTTT.